The 17 T cell receptor beta chains below were found in one sample sequenced in a study of T cells in Graves' hyperthyroidism and ophthalmopathy. Researchers took RNA transcripts and amplified the TCR beta CDR3 regions from them. The HTBI primer set served for first-round RT-PCR of the TCR CDR3. TCRdb re-called the multiplex PCR reads through MiXCR, storing one row per CDR3 protein. The sample includes approximately 520,000 distinct CDR3 sequences, less than 25% seen only once; the top ten take about 30%. Sequenced sample: blood. These receptor sequences come from a man between 18 and 29 years old with Graves' hyperthyroidism.

This clonotype was found many times. The V and J genes are TRBV12-3 or TRBV12-4 and TRBJ1-1; no clear D. Trimming shortened V by 6 bases and J by 0 bases, and 14 bases separated the two germline ends. This CDR3 has 15 amino acids. The CDR3 bases are TGTGCCAGCAGGTGGTTAAAGGGAATGAACACTGAAGCTTTCTTT. Translation: CASRWLKGMNTEAFF.

This clonotype came up a few times. J is TRBJ2-5 and V is TRBV5-5; D unclear. Between the trimmed V and J ends, which lost 4 bases and 7 bases, there was a span of 14 bases. The germline CDR1 and CDR2 sequences are SGHKS and YYEKEE (reference sequence). The CDR3 is 13 residues long. The CDR3, as DNA: TGTGCCAGCAGCACGGACCTCTGGGGGACCCAGTACTTC. Translating it yields CASSTDLWGTQYF. Complete variable domain (other parts from reference TRBV5-5 and TRBJ2-5): DAGVTQSPTHLIKTRGQQVTLRCSPISGHKSVSWYQQVLGQGPQFIFQYYEKEERGRGNFPDRFSARQFPNYSSELNVNALLLGDSALYLCASSTDLWGTQYFGPGTRLLVL.

There are many counts of this clonotype. This chain links TRBV24-1 with TRBJ1-5, with a tentative D call TRBD1 (5 bases). The CDR3 loop spans 14 amino acids. Germline V gene lookup returns CDR1 KGHDR and CDR2 SFDVKD. Trimming removed 2 bases from V and 3 bases from J, with 7 bases in between. This chain's CDR3 is CATSDSGTNQPQHF. The CDR3 region has the DNA TGTGCCACCAGTGATTCAGGGACCAATCAGCCCCAGCATTTT.

The table lists this clonotype with many counts. The CDR3 DNA is TGTGCCACCAGTGACCCTCTCCCGGGCTACCAAGAGACCCAGTACTTC. The encoded protein is CATSDPLPGYQETQYF. This rearrangement joins TRBV24-1 to TRBJ2-5; D not certain. Per germline, CDR1 KGHDR and CDR2 SFDVKD. The CDR3 sequence is 16 residues long. Trimming pared 4 bases from V and 0 bases from J, leaving 14 bases between.

This clonotype has at least ten counts. This chain joins TRBV6-5 and TRBJ2-5; D is unresolved. The CDR3 contains 14 residues. Trimming shortened V by 4 bases and J by 5 bases, and 14 bases separated the two germline ends. Germline assignment: CDR1 MNHEY and CDR2 SVGAGI. CDR3 residues: CASSSHGVRETQYF. In nucleotides, the CDR3 is TGTGCCAGCAGTTCCCACGGAGTCCGGGAGACCCAGTACTTC.

This clonotype was found many times. This rearrangement joins TRBV6-1 to TRBJ2-5; D uncertain. The germline CDR1 and CDR2 sequences are MNHNS and SASEGT. Deletions cut 4 bases from V and 2 bases from J, with 14 bases between. The CDR3 consists of 15 residues. CDR3 region: CASSVLTRHQETQYF. The CDR3 region has the DNA TGTGCCAGCAGTGTTCTCACCCGGCATCAAGAGACCCAGTACTTC.

This clonotype was observed many times. J is TRBJ2-5 and V is TRBV5-1, with 11 bases aligning to TRBD2. The ends lost 3 bases at V and 0 bases at J; junction bases unmatched: 4. CDR3 length equals 16 residues. The germline V gene encodes CDR1 SGHRS and CDR2 YFSETQ. Written as DNA, the CDR3 is TGCGCCAGCAGCTCTACGACTAGCGGGGACCAAGAGACCCAGTACTTC. It encodes CASSSTTSGDQETQYF.

V is TRBV28 and J is TRBJ2-2, with 12 bases that match TRBD2. The CDR3 length is 18 residues. V lost 6 bases to trimming and J lost 4 bases; unmatched junction nucleotides: 12. Germline CDR1 reads MDHEN; CDR2 reads SYDVKM. CDR3 coding DNA: TGTGCCAGCAGCCCGGGACTAGCGGGCTCTCGGGGCACCGGGGAGCTGTTTTTT. It specifies CASSPGLAGSRGTGELFF.

This clonotype occurred many times. The rearrangement joins TRBV20-1 to TRBJ2-5; no definite D call. CDR1 is DFQATT and CDR2 is SNEGSKA in the germline V gene (reference sequence). The CDR3 is made up of 12 amino acids. V was trimmed by 7 bases and J by 4 bases, leaving 13 bases between them. Here the CDR3 DNA reads TGCAGTGGTAGCTGGGGTCGAGAGACCCAGTACTTC. It codes for CSGSWGRETQYF.

This clonotype was seen at least ten times. The chain carries TRBV24-1 and TRBJ2-6, with 12 bases identical to TRBD1. Germline assignment: CDR1 KGHDR and CDR2 SFDVKD. The CDR3 is 18 residues long. After removal of 4 bases from V and 4 bases from J, the junction contained 7 bases not matched to a gene. In nucleotides, the CDR3 is TGTGCCACCAGTGAGTCGGGACAGGGGGCATCGGGGGCCAACGTCCTGACTTTC. Its protein product is CATSESGQGASGANVLTF.

This clonotype was recorded a few times. The rearrangement uses TRBV19 and TRBJ1-5; TRBD1 is a possible D gene (5 bases). Germline V gene lookup returns CDR1 LNHDA and CDR2 SQIVND (reference sequence). The length of the CDR3 is 15 residues. V shed 5 bases and J shed 1 base, with 12 bases lying between them. CDR3 sequence (DNA): TGTGCCAGTAGTCCGGGGCACCGGAGCAATCAGCCCCAGCATTTT. It translates to CASSPGHRSNQPQHF.

The chain is built from TRBV28 and TRBJ2-3; D might be TRBD2 (6 bases). CDR3 length equals 16 residues. CDR1 and CDR2 from the germline V gene are MDHEN and SYDVKM. The V end lost 3 bases, the J end lost 3 bases, and 16 bases lay between the germline ends. The CDR3 DNA follows: TGTGCCAGCAGTTTCCCCAAAGGCGGGACTACAGATACGCAGTATTTT. The encoded protein is CASSFPKGGTTDTQYF.

This clonotype was counted between two and nine times. The chain combines TRBV6-5 with TRBJ1-3; 10 bases fit TRBD1. Germline V gene lookup returns CDR1 MNHEY and CDR2 SVGAGI. The J segment lost 7 bases and the V segment lost 7 bases, leaving 7 bases of the junction unmatched. This CDR3 region has 14 residues. CDR3 sequence: CASNGQGEANTIYF. The CDR3, as DNA: TGTGCCAGCAACGGACAGGGGGAAGCCAACACCATATATTTT.

This clonotype was counted a few times. The chain employs TRBV6-1 and TRBJ2-5, with D tentatively TRBD2 (6 bases). The V and J ends lost 7 bases and 4 bases respectively, with 13 bases between them. The CDR3 consists of 13 residues. CDR1 and CDR2 (germline): MNHNS, SASEGT. Here the CDR3 reads CASTKGDLETQYF. The DNA of the CDR3 is TGTGCCAGCACCAAAGGGGACTTAGAGACCCAGTACTTC.

This clonotype appeared many times. The chain couples TRBV28 to TRBJ1-1; D unclear. Germline values: CDR1 MDHEN, CDR2 SYDVKM. V shed 5 bases and J shed 2 bases, with 12 bases lying between them. The CDR3 totals 14 residues. CDR3 nucleotide sequence: TGTGCCAGCAGTCCACCCCTGGGTAACACTGAAGCTTTCTTT. It translates to CASSPPLGNTEAFF.

This clonotype has a count of ten or more. Because the CDR3's place on the DNA is in doubt, the DNA is left out and the CDR3 is given as listed by TCRdb. This chain joins TRBV19 and TRBJ2-7. The CDR3 is 14 amino acids in total, end residues counted. CDR1 and CDR2 (germline): LNHDA, SQIVND (reference sequence). The CDR3 here is CASSILASSYEQYF.

This clonotype turned up a few times. This CDR3 is CASSEWTGSSYNSPLHF. In DNA, the CDR3 is TGTGCCAGCAGTGAATGGACGGGAAGCTCCTATAATTCACCCCTCCACTTT. The chain recombines TRBV25-1 with TRBJ1-6; D is uncertain. Trimming cost V 1 base and J 0 bases, with 10 bases left between them. The CDR3 consists of 17 residues. Germline V gene lookup returns CDR1 MGHDK and CDR2 SYGVNS.